This T cell receptor beta chain was recorded in a study of T cells in Graves' hyperthyroidism and ophthalmopathy. In the study overall: Before treatment of any kind, peripheral blood was taken at initial diagnosis.

Researchers took RNA transcripts and amplified the TCR beta CDR3 regions from them. HTBI primers were the set used in a first-round RT-PCR of the TCR CDR3. A single record per CDR3 protein comes from TCRdb applying MiXCR to the multiplex PCR reads. The data hold some 440,000 distinct CDR3 sequences, with approximately 15% observed a single time. About this clonotype: Antigen: not known.

Germline V CDR1 and CDR2: DFQATT, SNEGSKA (reference sequence). The V and J ends lost 3 bases and 0 bases respectively, with 6 bases between them. The CDR3 is 13 amino acids. Study-level results: Researchers found most expanded thyroid clonotypes above 0.001 in blood as well.

Patients having uncontrolled infection, another autoimmune disease, pregnancy or lactation were not included. Using around 10 ml of fresh peripheral blood, PBMCs were prepared. The chain combines TRBV20-1 with TRBJ1-3; D unresolved. The clonotype originates from a woman under 30 with Graves' hyperthyroidism. Sequencing was done on a sample of blood. DNA for the CDR3: TGCAGTGCTAGCCGCAGCTCTGGAAACACCATATATTTT. This gives the protein CSASRSSGNTIYF.